This T cell receptor beta chain emerged from a study of blood T cell repertoires in COVID-19. The length of the CDR3 is 13 residues. V lost 1 base and J 10 bases, leaving 8 bases between the germline ends. Germline V gene lookup returns CDR1 LGHDT and CDR2 YNNKEL (reference sequence). Libraries were prepared by immunoSEQ multiplex PCR; TCRdb keeps only in-frame clonotypes and omits some of them. The sample has approximately 75,000 clones, around nine tenths seen once. The receptor was isolated from a human donor in a cohort sampled during active COVID-19. The genes are TRBV3-1 (or the pseudogene TRBV3-2) and TRBJ1-6, with D uncertain. The sequenced sample consisted of peripheral blood. DNA for the CDR3: TGTGCCAGCAGCCAAGGGTCAGAATCACCCCTCCACTTT. Translated: CASSQGSESPLHF.